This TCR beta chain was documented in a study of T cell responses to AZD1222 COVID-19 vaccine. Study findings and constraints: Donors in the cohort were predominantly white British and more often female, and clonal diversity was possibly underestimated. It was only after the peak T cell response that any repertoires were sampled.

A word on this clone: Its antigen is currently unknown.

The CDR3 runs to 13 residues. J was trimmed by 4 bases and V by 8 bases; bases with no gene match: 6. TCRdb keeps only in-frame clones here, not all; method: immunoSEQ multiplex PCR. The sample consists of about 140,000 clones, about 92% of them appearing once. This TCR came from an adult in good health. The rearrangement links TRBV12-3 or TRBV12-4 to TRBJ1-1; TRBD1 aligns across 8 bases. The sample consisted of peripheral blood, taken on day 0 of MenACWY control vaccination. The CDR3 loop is CASVVDRGTEAFF. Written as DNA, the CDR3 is TGTGCCAGCGTAGTTGACAGGGGCACTGAAGCTTTCTTT.